The 5 T cell receptor beta chains presented below share a single source sample, sequenced in a study of blood T cell repertoires in COVID-19. Using immunoSEQ multiplex PCR, the repertoire was profiled, and TCRdb retains in-frame clones only, with some absent. The sample shows fewer than 150,000 clones, around 78% of them seen only once. Sequenced material: peripheral blood. All receptors come from a human donor in a cohort sampled during active COVID-19.

The chain recombines TRBV25-1 with TRBJ2-7; TRBD1 matches 7 bases. The CDR3 covers 15 residues. Germline values: CDR1 MGHDK, CDR2 SYGVNS. J lost 4 bases, V lost 5 bases, and 11 bases had no gene match. The CDR3 protein is CASSLGTASLYEQYF. CDR3 in DNA: TGTGCCAGCAGTTTAGGGACAGCCTCTTTATACGAGCAGTACTTC.

The rearrangement uses TRBV14 and TRBJ2-1, with TRBD2 as a possible D gene (5 bases). This CDR3 comprises 12 residues. Germline V CDR1 and CDR2: SGHDN, FVKESK. The V and J ends lost 4 bases and 10 bases respectively, with 11 bases between them. The CDR3 sequence: CASSPTRGEQFF. Here the CDR3 DNA reads TGTGCCAGCAGCCCCACTAGAGGCGAGCAGTTCTTC.

This chain joins TRBV24-1 and TRBJ1-6, with D maybe TRBD1 (6 bases). Germline V lookup: CDR1 KGHDR, CDR2 SFDVKD. The CDR3 extends over 16 amino acids. With 2 bases removed from V and 5 bases from J, the gap between germline ends came to 12 bases. The CDR3 region is CATSDSRGGDNSPLHF. In DNA form, the CDR3 reads TGTGCCACCAGTGATTCCAGGGGAGGGGATAATTCACCCCTCCACTTT.

J is TRBJ2-7 and V is TRBV27; D might be TRBD1 (6 bases). V lost 5 bases and J 3 bases, leaving 17 bases between the germline ends. Germline CDR1 and CDR2: MNHEY and SMNVEV (reference sequence). This CDR3 is 15 amino acids long. The CDR3 sequence: CASSRSPDRYYEQYF. Written as DNA, the CDR3 is TGTGCCAGCAGTAGGTCCCCGGACAGATACTACGAGCAGTACTTC.

The chain employs TRBV5-1 and TRBJ1-1; D might be TRBD1 (6 bases). This CDR3 is 12 amino acids long. V lost 6 bases and J 7 bases, leaving 13 bases between the germline ends. Germline CDR1 reads SGHRS; CDR2 reads YFSETQ. The CDR3 nucleotides are TGCGCCAGCAACCTAAGGGGGGGTGAAGCTTTCTTT. It specifies CASNLRGGEAFF.